This T cell receptor beta chain was recovered during a study of blood T cell repertoires in COVID-19. As for the study in general: From the United States, Italy and Spain came samples of acute and convalescent COVID-19. Nucleic acid was either cDNA or gDNA, and it came from T cells, B-cell-depleted T cells, or PBMCs.

In the authors' methods: Estimation of nucleated cell counts was performed using reference gene primer amplification. Sequencing was performed with immunoSEQ multiplex PCR; in TCRdb, only in-frame clones are kept and a portion is missing. That table furnishes V, J and clone size, whereas the DNA furnished D and trimming. This sample has 45,000 to 55,000 clones, with roughly four fifths found just once. The germline CDR1 and CDR2 sequences are MNHEY and SVGAGI. The CDR3 runs to 11 residues. Between the trimmed V and J ends, which lost 7 bases and 9 bases, there was a span of 10 bases. This TCR was sampled from a man in his sixties with active COVID-19. The V call is TRBV6-5, the J call TRBJ2-1; maybe TRBD2 (5 bases). The sample was peripheral blood. For the CDR3, the DNA is TGTGCCAGCAAGAGCCGGGGTGAGCAGTTCTTC. The encoded protein is CASKSRGEQFF.